This T cell receptor beta chain comes out of a study of blood T cell repertoires in COVID-19. Study overall: Samples representing acute and convalescent COVID-19 were sourced from the United States, Italy and Spain. The analysed material was cDNA or gDNA that came from T cells, B-cell-depleted T cells, or PBMCs.

V dropped 6 bases and J dropped 6; count of bases not matched to a gene: 7. This CDR3 has 14 residues. The germline V gene encodes CDR1 LNHDA and CDR2 SQIVND (reference sequence). The authors' processing: Reference gene primers were amplified, and this amplification served to estimate nucleated cell counts. TCRdb's table, derived via immunoSEQ multiplex PCR, lists solely in-frame clones and lacks some. That table gives V, J and clone size, and the DNA gave D and trimming. The sample lists about 78,000 clones; approximately 91% were seen once. The clonotype comes from a man aged 65 to 85 with active or convalescent COVID-19. Sequencing was carried out using peripheral blood. This sequence joins TRBV19 and TRBJ1-5, with 8 nucleotides matching TRBD1. The CDR3, as DNA: TGTGCCAGTAGCCCCTCACAGGGGGGTCAGCCCCAGCATTTT. Translated, it gives CASSPSQGGQPQHF.